The 16 T cell receptor beta chains listed next were all sequenced from one sample in a study of OX40 agonist ivuxolimab in advanced cancers. The library was made by the immunoSEQ multiplex PCR assay. TCRdb took over this immuneACCESS table, retaining in-frame rearrangements with V and J assigned. Such tables are incomplete; in checked studies, under half of the missing clones stem from an unresolved V gene, and the remainder is unexplained. Here the sample has about 50,000 clones; approximately 75% occur a single time. The ten largest clones capture around 2.4% of the sample. The sequencing used CD4+ or CD8+ T cells sorted from blood, collected in a trial of the OX40 agonist ivuxolimab. Receptors were obtained from an adult with an advanced solid tumor such as melanoma, head and neck, liver or kidney cancer.

A single count supports this clone. V usage is TRBV18 and J usage is TRBJ2-1; 8 bases align to TRBD2. The length of the CDR3 is 16 residues. After removal of 2 bases from V and 0 bases from J, the junction contained 3 bases not matched to a gene. The germline V gene has CDR1 KGHSH and CDR2 LQKENI. The chain's CDR3 is CASSPERESSYNEQFF. The CDR3 DNA follows: TGTGCCAGCTCACCAGAGCGGGAGAGCTCCTACAATGAGCAGTTCTTC. Drawing the rest from reference TRBV18 and TRBJ2-1, the complete variable domain is NAGVMQNPRHLVRRRGQEARLRCSPMKGHSHVYWYRQLPEEGLKFMVYLQKENIIDESGMPKERFSAEFPKEGPSILRIQQVVRGDSAAYFCASSPERESSYNEQFFGPGTRLTVL.

The gene calls are TRBV29-1 and TRBJ1-4, with a possible D match to TRBD1 (6 bases). CDR3 length equals 15 residues. The germline CDR1 and CDR2 sequences are SQVTM and ANQGSEA. With 5 bases removed from V and 5 bases from J, the gap between germline ends came to 18 bases. CDR3 in amino acids: CSVKYKGGQNEKLFF. CDR3 nucleotide sequence: TGCAGCGTTAAGTACAAGGGGGGACAAAATGAAAAACTGTTTTTT.

The rearrangement uses TRBV7-2 and TRBJ2-2; D might be TRBD1 (5 bases). The germline V gene has CDR1 SGHTA and CDR2 FQGNSA. The CDR3 totals 13 residues. V shed 5 bases and J shed 4 bases, with 8 bases lying between them. The CDR3 DNA sequence: TGTGCCAGCAGCCATGACAGCACCGGGGAGCTGTTTTTT. It specifies CASSHDSTGELFF.

V and J are TRBV9 and TRBJ1-1; TRBD1 might be the D (6 bases). The germline V and J ends were trimmed by 0 bases and 6 bases, with 18 bases remaining between them. The CDR3 spans 16 residues. The V gene's germline CDR1 is SGDLS and CDR2 YYNGEE. CDR3 amino acids: CASSVVQGTGSPEAFF. The CDR3 DNA is TGTGCCAGCAGCGTAGTACAGGGTACCGGTAGCCCTGAAGCTTTCTTT.

The chain employs TRBV28 and TRBJ2-7; 10 positions match TRBD2. V trimming: 5 bases; J trimming: 2 bases; junction bases outside the gene matches: 6. The CDR3 length is 15 residues. In germline, CDR1 is MDHEN, CDR2 SYDVKM. The CDR3 spells CASSPGLASTYEQYF. CDR3 bases: TGTGCCAGCAGTCCGGGACTAGCGAGTACCTACGAGCAGTACTTC.

The rearrangement links TRBV4-3 to TRBJ1-1; no clear D. With 3 bases removed from V and 4 bases from J, the gap between germline ends came to 9 bases. Germline V gives CDR1 LGHNA, CDR2 YSLEER. The CDR3 covers 13 residues. CDR3 in DNA: TGCGCCAGCAGCCACGGGGAGGCCACTGAAGCTTTCTTT. Translated: CASSHGEATEAFF.

The chain links TRBV7-2 to TRBJ2-4; TRBD1 might be the D (7 bases). Trimming took off 5 bases at V and 0 bases at J, with 14 bases between the two ends. Germline lookup yields CDR1 SGHTA and CDR2 FQGNSA. The CDR3 is 16 amino acids. CDR3 nucleotide sequence: TGTGCCAGCAGCCCCAACAGGGGACTAGCCAAAAACATTCAGTACTTC. Residues: CASSPNRGLAKNIQYF.

This chain links TRBV5-1 with TRBJ2-5, with TRBD2 matching 10 bases. Germline CDR1 is SGHRS and CDR2 is YFSETQ. The CDR3 runs 15 residues. J was trimmed by 5 bases and V by 6 bases; bases with no gene match: 10. The CDR3 region has the DNA TGCGCCAGCACAGAACTAGCGGGGAGTGGGGAGACCCAGTACTTC. This encodes CASTELAGSGETQYF. The full variable domain, in which reference TRBV5-1 and TRBJ2-5 provide the parts outside the CDR3, is KAGVTQTPRYLIKTRGQQVTLSCSPISGHRSVSWYQQTPGQGLQFLFEYFSETQRNKGNFPGRFSGRQFSNSRSEMNVSTLELGDSALYLCASTELAGSGETQYFGPGTRLLVL.

The chain recombines TRBV11-2 with TRBJ1-3; D is undetermined. The length of the CDR3 is 16 residues. V lost 1 base and J lost 3, with 13 bases in between. Germline CDR1 is SGHAT and CDR2 is FQNNGV. CDR3: CASSLVRQQSGNTIYF. CDR3 nucleotides: TGTGCCAGCAGCTTAGTACGCCAACAGAGTGGAAACACCATATATTTT.

The gene calls are TRBV7-9 and TRBJ2-1, with D perhaps matching TRBD1 (6 bases). The CDR3 consists of 15 residues. CDR1 and CDR2 (germline): SEHNR, FQNEAQ (reference sequence). V was clipped by 6 bases and J by 5 bases, with 17 bases between them. CDR3 sequence reads: CASSNRGQPNNEQFF. The CDR3 coding sequence is TGTGCCAGCAGTAATAGAGGACAGCCCAACAATGAGCAGTTCTTC. Variable domain in full (rest from reference TRBV7-9 and TRBJ2-1): DTGVSQNPRHKITKRGQNVTFRCDPISEHNRLYWYRQTLGQGPEFLTYFQNEAQLEKSRLLSDRFSAERPKGSFSTLEIQRTEQGDSAMYLCASSNRGQPNNEQFFGPGTRLTVL.

This clone appeared a few times. The chain joins TRBV11-2 to TRBJ2-7; 7 nucleotides align to TRBD1. Germline V gives CDR1 SGHAT, CDR2 FQNNGV. With V trimmed by 0 bases and J by 1 base, 6 bases remained unmatched. This CDR3 contains 16 residues. The CDR3 DNA is TGTGCCAGCAGCTTAGATTTCGGGGACAGTTCCTACGAGCAGTACTTC. It translates to CASSLDFGDSSYEQYF.

The chain employs TRBV5-6 and TRBJ1-2, with D possibly matching TRBD1 (6 bases). Looked up from germline, CDR1 is SGHDT and CDR2 is YYEEEE. Deletions cut 0 bases from V and 5 bases from J, with 14 bases between. CDR3 length: 15 amino acids. CDR3 protein: CASSLATGYSYGYTF. The DNA of the CDR3 is TGTGCCAGCAGCTTGGCGACAGGTTATTCGTATGGCTACACCTTC.

The CDR3 sequence is CASSSPPGRLSEQYF. The CDR3 region has the DNA TGTGCCAGCAGCTCGCCCCCGGGACGCTTAAGCGAGCAGTACTTC. The chain joins TRBV7-2 to TRBJ2-7, with D perhaps given as TRBD1 or TRBD2 (5 bases each). Germline CDR1 SGHTA, CDR2 FQGNSA. Trimming removed 4 bases from V and 6 bases from J, with 19 bases in between. The CDR3 loop spans 15 amino acids.

The chain carries TRBV7-2 and TRBJ2-3; 8 positions agree with TRBD2. The ends lost 3 bases at V and 4 bases at J; junction bases unmatched: 3. The CDR3 covers 14 residues. The germline V gene encodes CDR1 SGHTA and CDR2 FQGNSA. The CDR3 nucleotides read TGTGCCAGCAGCTTGGAGCGGGGGTCAGATACGCAGTATTTT. Residues: CASSLERGSDTQYF.

This clone was observed a handful of times. This chain joins TRBV5-6 and TRBJ2-2; a weak D match, TRBD1 (7 bases). V was trimmed by 4 bases and J by 6 bases, leaving 22 bases between them. The CDR3 runs to 17 residues. The germline V gene has CDR1 SGHDT and CDR2 YYEEEE. CDR3 DNA: TGTGCCAGCAGCCACCCGGTGGAGGGGGCGCTTGCCGGGGAGCTGTTTTTT. It yields the protein CASSHPVEGALAGELFF. Variable domain in full (rest from reference TRBV5-6 and TRBJ2-2): DAGVTQSPTHLIKTRGQQVTLRCSPKSGHDTVSWYQQALGQGPQFIFQYYEEEERQRGNFPDRFSGHQFPNYSSELNVNALLLGDSALYLCASSHPVEGALAGELFFGEGSRLTVL.

CDR3 protein: CASRTAANTGELFF. Here the CDR3 DNA reads TGTGCCAGCAGAACAGCGGCGAACACCGGGGAGCTGTTTTTT. The V and J genes are TRBV6-5 and TRBJ2-2, with TRBD2 as a possible D gene (5 bases). Germline V gene lookup returns CDR1 MNHEY and CDR2 SVGAGI. The V end was cut by 6 bases, the J end by 0 bases, with 8 bases between. This CDR3 has 14 amino acids.